The sequence of this TCR beta chain was determined in a study of T cell responses to AZD1222 COVID-19 vaccine. Study-level information: Whether given at about 4 or about 12 weeks, second doses were pooled.

The table came from immunoSEQ multiplex PCR; TCRdb's copy has only in-frame clones and leaves some out. The profile covers tens of thousands of clones, with roughly 85% appearing a single time and roughly 22% taken by the ten largest. The CDR3 consists of 13 residues. Trimming removed 7 bases at V and 4 bases at J, with 11 bases between. In germline, CDR1 is MNHEY, CDR2 SVGAGI. The source is an adult in good health. The source was peripheral blood, collected on day 0 of AZD1222 vaccination. The chain links TRBV6-5 to TRBJ1-5; D gene unclear. As DNA, the CDR3 is TGTGCCAGCACCAAGACGGGTAATCAGCCCCAGCATTTT. Translating gives CASTKTGNQPQHF.